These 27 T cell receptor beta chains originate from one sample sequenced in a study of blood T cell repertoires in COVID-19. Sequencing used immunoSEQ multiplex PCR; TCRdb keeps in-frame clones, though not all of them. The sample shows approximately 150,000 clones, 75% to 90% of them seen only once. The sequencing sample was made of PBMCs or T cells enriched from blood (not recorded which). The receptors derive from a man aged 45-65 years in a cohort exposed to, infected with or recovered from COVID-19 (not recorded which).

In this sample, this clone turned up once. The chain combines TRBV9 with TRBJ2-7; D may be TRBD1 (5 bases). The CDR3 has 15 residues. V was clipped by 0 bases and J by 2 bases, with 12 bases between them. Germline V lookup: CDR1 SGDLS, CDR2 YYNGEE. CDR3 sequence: CASSVAATETYEQYF. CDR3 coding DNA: TGTGCCAGCAGCGTAGCCGCGACAGAGACCTACGAGCAGTACTTC.

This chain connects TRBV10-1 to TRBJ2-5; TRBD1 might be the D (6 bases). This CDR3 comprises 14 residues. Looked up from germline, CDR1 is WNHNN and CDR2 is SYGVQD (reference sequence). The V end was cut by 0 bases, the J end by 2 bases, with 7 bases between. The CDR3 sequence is CASSESTGQETQYF. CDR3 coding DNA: TGCGCCAGCAGTGAGTCTACAGGGCAAGAGACCCAGTACTTC.

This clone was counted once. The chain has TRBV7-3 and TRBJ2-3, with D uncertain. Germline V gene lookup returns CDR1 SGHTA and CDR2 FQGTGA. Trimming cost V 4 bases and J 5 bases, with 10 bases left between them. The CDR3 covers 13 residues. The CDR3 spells CASSSTRLDTQYF. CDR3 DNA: TGTGCCAGCAGCTCTACCCGGTTAGATACGCAGTATTTT.

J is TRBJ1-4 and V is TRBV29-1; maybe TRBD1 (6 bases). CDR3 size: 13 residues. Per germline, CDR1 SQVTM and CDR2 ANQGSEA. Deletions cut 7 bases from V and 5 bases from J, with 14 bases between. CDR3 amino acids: CSAKQGVNEKLFF. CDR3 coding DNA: TGCAGCGCCAAACAGGGAGTAAATGAAAAACTGTTTTTT.

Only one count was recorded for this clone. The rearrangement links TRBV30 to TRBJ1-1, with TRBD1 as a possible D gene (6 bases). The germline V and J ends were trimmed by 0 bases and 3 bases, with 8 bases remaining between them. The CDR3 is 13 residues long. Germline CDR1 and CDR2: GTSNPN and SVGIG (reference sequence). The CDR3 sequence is CAWSVKGDTEAFF. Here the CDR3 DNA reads TGTGCCTGGAGTGTCAAGGGGGACACTGAAGCTTTCTTT.

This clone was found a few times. The CDR3 loop is CASSPQTGELFF. CDR3 in DNA: TGCGCCAGCAGCCCCCAGACCGGGGAGCTGTTTTTT. The chain uses TRBV5-1 and TRBJ2-2, with D unclear. Between the trimmed V and J ends, which lost 4 bases and 5 bases, there was a span of 6 bases. Germline CDR1 reads SGHRS; CDR2 reads YFSETQ. The CDR3 is 12 residues long.

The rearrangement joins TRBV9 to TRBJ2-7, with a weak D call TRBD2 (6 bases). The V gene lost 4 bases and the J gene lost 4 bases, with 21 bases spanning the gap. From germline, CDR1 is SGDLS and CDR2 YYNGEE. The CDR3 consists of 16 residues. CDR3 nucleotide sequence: TGTGCCAGCAGCCCCACGGGGGACCTAGCTCTTTACGAGCAGTACTTC. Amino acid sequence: CASSPTGDLALYEQYF.

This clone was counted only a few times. DNA of the CDR3: TGTGCCAGCAGCTCTTGGTACTTGGAGGGGCCGGGATCCTACGAGCAGTACTTC. Translating gives CASSSWYLEGPGSYEQYF. The chain couples TRBV5-6 to TRBJ2-7; D perhaps matches TRBD2 (6 bases). The ends were cut back, 3 bases at V and 1 base at J, with 23 bases in the middle. The CDR3 runs to 18 residues. CDR1 and CDR2 (germline): SGHDT, YYEEEE.

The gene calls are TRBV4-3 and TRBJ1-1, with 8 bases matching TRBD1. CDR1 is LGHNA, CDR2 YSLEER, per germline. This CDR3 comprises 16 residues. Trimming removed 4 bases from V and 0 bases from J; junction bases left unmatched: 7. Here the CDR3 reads CASSPGTGELNTEAFF. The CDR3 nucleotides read TGCGCCAGCAGCCCGGGGACAGGCGAATTGAACACTGAAGCTTTCTTT.

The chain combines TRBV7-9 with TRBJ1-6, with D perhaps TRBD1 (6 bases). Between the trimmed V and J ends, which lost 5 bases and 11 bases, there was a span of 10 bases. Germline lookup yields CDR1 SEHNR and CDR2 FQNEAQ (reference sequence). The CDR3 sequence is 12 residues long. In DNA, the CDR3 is TGTGCCAGCAGCCAGGGGACGACACCCCTCCACTTT. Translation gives CASSQGTTPLHF.

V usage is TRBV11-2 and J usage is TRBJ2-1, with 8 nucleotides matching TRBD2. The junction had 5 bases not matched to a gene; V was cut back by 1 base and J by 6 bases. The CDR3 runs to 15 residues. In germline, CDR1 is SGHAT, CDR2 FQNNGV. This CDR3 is CASSLGSGGFNEQFF. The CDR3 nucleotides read TGTGCCAGCAGCTTAGGTTCGGGAGGGTTCAATGAGCAGTTCTTC.

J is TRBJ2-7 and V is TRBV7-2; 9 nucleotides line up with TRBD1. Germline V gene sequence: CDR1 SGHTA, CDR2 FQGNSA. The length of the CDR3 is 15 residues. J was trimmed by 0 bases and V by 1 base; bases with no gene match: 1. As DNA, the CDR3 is TGTGCCAGCAGCTTAGTACAGGGGGCCTCCTACGAGCAGTACTTC. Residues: CASSLVQGASYEQYF.

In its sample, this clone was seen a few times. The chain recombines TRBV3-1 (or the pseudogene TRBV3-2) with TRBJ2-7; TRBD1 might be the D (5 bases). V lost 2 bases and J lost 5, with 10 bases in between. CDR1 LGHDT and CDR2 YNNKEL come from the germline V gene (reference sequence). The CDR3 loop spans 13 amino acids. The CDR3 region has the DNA TGTGCCAGCAGCCAATCAAGGGGCCACGAGCAGTACTTC. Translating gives CASSQSRGHEQYF.

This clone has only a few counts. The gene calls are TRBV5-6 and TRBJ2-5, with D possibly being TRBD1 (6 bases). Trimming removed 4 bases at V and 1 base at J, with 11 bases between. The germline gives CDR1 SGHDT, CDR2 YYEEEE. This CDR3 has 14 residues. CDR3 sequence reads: CASSTGFGQETQYF. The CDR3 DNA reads TGTGCCAGCAGCACAGGGTTTGGCCAAGAGACCCAGTACTTC.

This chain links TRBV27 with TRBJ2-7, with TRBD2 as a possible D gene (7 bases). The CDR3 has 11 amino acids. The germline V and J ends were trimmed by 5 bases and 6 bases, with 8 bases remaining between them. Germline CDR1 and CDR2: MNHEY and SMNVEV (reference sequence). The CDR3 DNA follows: TGTGCCAGCAGTAGGGGGGGCGAGCAGTACTTC. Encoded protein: CASSRGGEQYF.

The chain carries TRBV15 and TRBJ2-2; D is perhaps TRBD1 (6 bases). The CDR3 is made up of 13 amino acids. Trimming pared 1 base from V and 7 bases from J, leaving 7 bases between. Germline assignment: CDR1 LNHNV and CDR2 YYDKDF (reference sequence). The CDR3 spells CATSRGDIGELFF. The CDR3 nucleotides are TGTGCCACCAGCAGAGGGGACATCGGGGAGCTGTTTTTT.

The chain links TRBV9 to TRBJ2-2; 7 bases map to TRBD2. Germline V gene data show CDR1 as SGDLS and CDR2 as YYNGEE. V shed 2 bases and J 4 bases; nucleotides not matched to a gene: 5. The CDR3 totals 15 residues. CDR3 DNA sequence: TGTGCCAGCAGCGTTCGGGGAGGGACCACCGGGGAGCTGTTTTTT. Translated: CASSVRGGTTGELFF.

The CDR3 DNA reads TGTGCCAGCTCCCCTGACAGGGCCTATGGCTACACCTTC. Its translation is CASSPDRAYGYTF. The chain couples TRBV18 to TRBJ1-2; 7 bases map to TRBD1. The CDR3 has 13 residues. J lost 4 bases, V lost 6 bases, and 5 bases had no gene match. The V gene's germline CDR1 is KGHSH and CDR2 LQKENI.

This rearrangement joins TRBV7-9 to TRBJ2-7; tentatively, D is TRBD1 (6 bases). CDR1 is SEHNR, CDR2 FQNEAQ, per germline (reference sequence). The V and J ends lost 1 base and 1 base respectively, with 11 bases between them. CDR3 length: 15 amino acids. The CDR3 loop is CASSLVSGTSYEQYF. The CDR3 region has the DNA TGTGCCAGCAGCTTAGTGTCAGGGACATCCTACGAGCAGTACTTC.

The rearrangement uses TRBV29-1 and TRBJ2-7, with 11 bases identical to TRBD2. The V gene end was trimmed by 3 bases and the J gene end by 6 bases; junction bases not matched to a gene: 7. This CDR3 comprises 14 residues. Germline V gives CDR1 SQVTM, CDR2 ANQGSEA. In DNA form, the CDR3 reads TGCAGCGTTGAGGGGACTAGCGGAGGCCCCGAGCAGTACTTC. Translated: CSVEGTSGGPEQYF.

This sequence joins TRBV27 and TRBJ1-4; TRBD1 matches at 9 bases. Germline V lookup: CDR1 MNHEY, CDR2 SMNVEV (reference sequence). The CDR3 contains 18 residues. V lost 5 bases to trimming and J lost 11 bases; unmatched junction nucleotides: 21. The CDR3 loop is CASSTTGTGLLVGRKLFF. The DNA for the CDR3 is TGTGCCAGCAGTACAACCGGGACAGGGTTGTTGGTGGGCCGTAAACTGTTTTTT. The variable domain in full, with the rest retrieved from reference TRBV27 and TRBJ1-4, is EAQVTQNPRYLITVTGKKLTVTCSQNMNHEYMSWYRQDPGLGLRQIYYSMNVEVTDKGDVPEGYKVSRKEKRNFPLILESPSPNQTSLYFCASSTTGTGLLVGRKLFFGSGTQLSVL.

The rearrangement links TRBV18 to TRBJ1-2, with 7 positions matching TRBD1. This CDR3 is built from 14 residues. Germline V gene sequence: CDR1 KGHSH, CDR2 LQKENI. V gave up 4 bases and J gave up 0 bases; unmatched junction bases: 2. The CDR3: CASSLGQTNYGYTF. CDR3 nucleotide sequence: TGTGCCAGCTCACTGGGACAGACTAACTATGGCTACACCTTC.

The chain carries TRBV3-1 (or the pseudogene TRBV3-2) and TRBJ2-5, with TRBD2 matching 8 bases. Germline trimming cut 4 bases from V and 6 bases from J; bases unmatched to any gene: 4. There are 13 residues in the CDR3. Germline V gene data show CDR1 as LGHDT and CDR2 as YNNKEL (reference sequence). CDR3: CASSPGGAKTQYF. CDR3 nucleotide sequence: TGTGCCAGCAGCCCGGGGGGGGCGAAGACCCAGTACTTC.

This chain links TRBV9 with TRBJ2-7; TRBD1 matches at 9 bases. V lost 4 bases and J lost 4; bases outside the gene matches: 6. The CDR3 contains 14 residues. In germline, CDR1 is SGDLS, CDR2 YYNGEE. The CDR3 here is CASSPWDREYEQYF. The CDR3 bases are TGTGCCAGCAGCCCGTGGGACAGGGAGTACGAGCAGTACTTC.

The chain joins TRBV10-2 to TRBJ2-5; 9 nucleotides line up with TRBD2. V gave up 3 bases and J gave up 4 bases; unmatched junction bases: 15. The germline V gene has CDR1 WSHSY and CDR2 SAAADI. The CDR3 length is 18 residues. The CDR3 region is CASSDQGWGQAGGETQYF. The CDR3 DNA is TGCGCCAGCAGTGATCAAGGTTGGGGACAAGCGGGGGGAGAGACCCAGTACTTC.

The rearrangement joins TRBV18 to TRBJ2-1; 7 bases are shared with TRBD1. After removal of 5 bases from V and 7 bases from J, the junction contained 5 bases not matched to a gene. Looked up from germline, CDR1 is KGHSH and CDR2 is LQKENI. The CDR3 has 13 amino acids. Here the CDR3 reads CASSFDRVNEQFF. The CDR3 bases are TGTGCCAGCTCATTCGACAGGGTAAATGAGCAGTTCTTC.

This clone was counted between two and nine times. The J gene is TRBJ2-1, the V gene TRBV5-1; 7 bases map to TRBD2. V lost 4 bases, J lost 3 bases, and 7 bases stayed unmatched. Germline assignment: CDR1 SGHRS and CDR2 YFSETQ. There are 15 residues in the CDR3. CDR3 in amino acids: CASSAAGVLYNEQFF. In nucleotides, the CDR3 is TGCGCCAGCAGCGCCGCGGGAGTCCTCTACAATGAGCAGTTCTTC.